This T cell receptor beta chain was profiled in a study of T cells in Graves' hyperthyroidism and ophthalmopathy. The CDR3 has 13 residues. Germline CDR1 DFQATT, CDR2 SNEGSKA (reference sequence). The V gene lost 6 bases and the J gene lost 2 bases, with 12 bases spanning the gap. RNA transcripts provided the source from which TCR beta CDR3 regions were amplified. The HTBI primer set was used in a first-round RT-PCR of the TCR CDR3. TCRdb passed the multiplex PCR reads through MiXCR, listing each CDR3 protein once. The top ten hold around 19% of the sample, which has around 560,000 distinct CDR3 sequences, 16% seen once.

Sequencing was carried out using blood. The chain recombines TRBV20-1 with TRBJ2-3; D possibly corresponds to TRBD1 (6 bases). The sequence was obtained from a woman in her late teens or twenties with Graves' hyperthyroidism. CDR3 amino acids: CSARTAFTDTQYF. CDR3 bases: TGCAGTGCCAGGACAGCCTTCACAGATACGCAGTATTTT.